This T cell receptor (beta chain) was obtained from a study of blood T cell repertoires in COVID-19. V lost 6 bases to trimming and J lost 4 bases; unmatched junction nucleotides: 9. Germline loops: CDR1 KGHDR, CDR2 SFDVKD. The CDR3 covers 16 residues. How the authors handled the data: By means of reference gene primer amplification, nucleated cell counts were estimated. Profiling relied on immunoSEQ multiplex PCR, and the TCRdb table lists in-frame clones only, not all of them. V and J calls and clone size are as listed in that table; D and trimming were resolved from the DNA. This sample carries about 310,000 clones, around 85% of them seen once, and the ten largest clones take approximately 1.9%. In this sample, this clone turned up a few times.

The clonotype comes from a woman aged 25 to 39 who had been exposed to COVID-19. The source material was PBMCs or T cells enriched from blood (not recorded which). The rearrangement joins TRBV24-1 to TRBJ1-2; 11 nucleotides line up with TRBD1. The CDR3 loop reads CATSRTGGAEGYGYTF. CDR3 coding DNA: TGTGCCACCAGTCGGACAGGGGGCGCGGAGGGCTATGGCTACACCTTC.